Reported below is one T cell receptor beta chain. Its antigen remains unknown. Germline lookup yields CDR1 SQVTM and CDR2 ANQGSEA. The V and J ends lost 5 bases and 0 bases respectively, with 10 bases between them. CDR3 length: 13 amino acids. The data stem from a study of blood T cells in healthy people across ages. Overall study findings and caveats: Researchers judged that diversity estimates from one million T cells fell short of true values.

PCR was performed a second time for about 6 to 12 cycles using a sample-barcoded 5' primer and a J-beta primer mix. The template-switch adaptor, which had 12 random nucleotides, put a tag on each cDNA molecule. Via MiXCR, TCRdb re-called the 5' RACE reads, giving one row per CDR3 protein. The repertoire has about 1.5 million distinct CDR3 sequences, approximately 43% of them found once; the top ten carry over 3.5%. The TCR was taken from a woman between 18 and 29 years old in good health. The J gene is TRBJ1-2, the V gene TRBV29-1; D is possibly TRBD1 (6 bases). The sample taken for sequencing was blood. CDR3 nucleotides: TGCAGCGTTACAGGGAGAGCTAACTATGGCTACACCTTC. Amino acids: CSVTGRANYGYTF.